This T cell receptor (beta chain) was captured by sequencing in a study of shared clonotypes between healthy human individuals (dated by TCRdb to about 2020). With respect to the entire study: A couple of women and a few men aged 18 to 49 years were included in the cohort. Blood TCR repertoires of roughly five healthy adults were deeply sequenced to estimate repertoire size and the extent of clonotype sharing between individuals. To increase sequencing depth and limit assay-specific biases, TCR repertoire library preparation and sequencing were carried out by different laboratories using diverse techniques. Between about 0.94 and 8.9 billion PBMCs per donor were obtained by leukapheresis.

Including the terminal cysteine and phenylalanine, the CDR3 comprises 16 residues. Only the CDR3 portion is preserved as DNA: 48 bases, with reading frame beginning at the first base. V and J lose 4 bases and 5 bases, and a span of 20 bases separates them. Taken from the germline V gene, the CDR1 and CDR2 loops are KGHSH and LQKENI. Healthy HIV-negative adults with no recently reported acute infections or vaccinations were included as donors. Every donor was a Caucasian adult living in Nashville, Tennessee, USA. For unsorted samples, tens of millions of PBMCs were counted and genomic DNA was extracted with the QIAamp DNA Blood Mini kit. After blood collection by leukapheresis, PBMCs were isolated using Ficoll-Histopaque density gradient centrifugation and then cryopreserved in the vapor phase of liquid nitrogen. On this clone: The antigen it recognizes is unknown. No much larger clone is present one base from it, and per-base qualities are unavailable.

TCR CDR3 regions were amplified from genomic DNA by multiplex PCR using the deep immunoSEQ assay. Extracted genomic DNA from each cell subset was spread evenly across all wells of several immunoSEQ 96-well plates, with each plate serving as a replicate. For unsorted PBMC, each replicate PCR was loaded with approximately 300 ng genomic DNA, equivalent to around 30,000 T cell genomes. Ten immunoSEQ deep assay plates were used to sequence the unsorted PBMC genomic DNA. The purified libraries were quantified using a Qubit 3.0 fluorometer, sized with a Bioanalyzer 2100, and then quantified again using the KAPA Library Quantification kit. A separate single-read 150-cycle Illumina NextSeq 550 flow cell was used to sequence each immunoSEQ 96-well plate. Processing in the source paper ran as follows. Because the immunoSEQ output included only junctional sequences and no quality scores, the filtering could not be the same as the filtering used for full-length reads. Sequences were annotated with PyIR, a Python wrapper for IgBLAST v1.9, and V/J genes and CDR3 were assigned using IMGT germline references. Reads with weak V/J assignments (E-value above 1e-6), missing CDR3, stop codons, out-of-frame junctions, or ambiguous translated residues were removed. A V3J clonotype was defined by an identical inferred V gene, J gene, and CDR3 amino acid sequence. The percentage overlap between two repertoires was calculated by dividing the number of shared unique clonotypes by the size of the smaller repertoire. Richness of each repertoire was evaluated using RTK rarefaction, the Chao1 estimator, and Recon v2.1 estimates of unobserved clonotypes. Sourced from immuneACCESS, this table was stored by TCRdb with only in-frame sequences that have V and J called. A share of the clones is absent; for the studies checked, an unresolved V gene accounts for under half, and the remainder has no known explanation. That table supplies the V and J calls and clone size; D and trimming were determined from the DNA. Across this sample there are about 470,000 clones, with roughly 77% seen only once. The biggest ten clones account for approximately 13% of the sample.

Paper-wide results and their limitations: The genetic and exposure-history diversity represented was limited by the small number of donors. Based on pairwise subsampling, the degree of clonotype sharing among donors was expected to be affected by sequencing depth. Only blood was sampled, and tissue TCR repertoires likely differ from those in blood.

This clonotype originated in a woman aged 40 to 50 in good health. Some clones in this sample may be carry-over from other donors' samples. Sequenced: PBMCs. The chain links TRBV18 with TRBJ2-5, and perhaps TRBD2 as D gene, on 6 matching bases. The CDR3 reads as follows: CASSLPRGRSFETQYF. The DNA sequence is TGTGCCAGCTCACTTCCGCGGGGCCGATCTTTTGAGACCCAGTACTTC.